The T cell receptor beta chain described here comes from a study of control samples from healthy donors and cancer patients. Only in-frame clones appear in the TCRdb table, and some are missing; sequencing was by immunoSEQ multiplex PCR. The table includes 150,000 or so clones, under 95% detected once. There are 15 residues in the CDR3. Trimming took off 3 bases at V and 6 bases at J, with 15 bases between the two ends. Germline V gene lookup returns CDR1 SGDLS and CDR2 YYNGEE. The clonotype comes from a man between 18 and 35 years old in good health. The rearrangement uses TRBV9 and TRBJ2-2, with D possibly being TRBD2 (7 bases). The sequenced material came from blood. Written as DNA, the CDR3 is TGTGCCAGCAGCGGAGGGGGGGCGTTGGCCGGGGAGCTGTTTTTT. It yields the protein CASSGGGALAGELFF.